Here is one T cell receptor (beta chain) with its context. V dropped 3 bases and J dropped 5 bases, with 11 bases sitting between them. Looked up from germline, CDR1 is SGHNT and CDR2 is YYREEE (reference sequence). The CDR3 has 14 residues. How the authors handled the data: Amplification with reference gene primers provided the estimates of nucleated cell counts. Libraries were prepared by immunoSEQ multiplex PCR; TCRdb keeps only in-frame clonotypes and omits some of them. V, J and clone size were drawn from that table, and D and trimming were deduced from the DNA. The data contain about 160,000 clones, about 88% of them singletons. This record belongs to a study of blood T cell repertoires in COVID-19. Study-wide background: Samples representing acute and convalescent COVID-19 were sourced from the United States, Italy and Spain. The cDNA or gDNA used as material had been derived from T cells, B-cell-depleted T cells, or PBMCs.

Material: peripheral blood. The V and J genes are TRBV5-4 and TRBJ2-2, with D maybe TRBD1 (5 bases). This clonotype was obtained from a woman aged 80 or over with acute or convalescent COVID-19. DNA of the CDR3: TGTGCCAGCAGCTGGGGCTTAGGGACCGGGGAGCTGTTTTTT. Translated, it gives CASSWGLGTGELFF.